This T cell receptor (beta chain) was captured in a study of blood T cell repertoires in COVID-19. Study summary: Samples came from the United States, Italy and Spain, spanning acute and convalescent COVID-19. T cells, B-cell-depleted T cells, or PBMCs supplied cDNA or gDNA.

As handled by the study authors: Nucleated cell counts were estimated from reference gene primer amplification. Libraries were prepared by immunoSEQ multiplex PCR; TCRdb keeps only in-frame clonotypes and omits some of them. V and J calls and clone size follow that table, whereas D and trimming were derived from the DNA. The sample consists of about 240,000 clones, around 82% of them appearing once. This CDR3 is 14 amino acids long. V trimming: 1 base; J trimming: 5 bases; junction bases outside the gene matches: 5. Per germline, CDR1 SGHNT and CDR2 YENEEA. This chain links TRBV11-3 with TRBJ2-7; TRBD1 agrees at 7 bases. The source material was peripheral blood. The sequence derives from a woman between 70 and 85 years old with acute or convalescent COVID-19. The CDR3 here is CASSLGQGSHEQYF. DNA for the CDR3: TGTGCCAGCAGCTTAGGACAGGGTTCCCACGAGCAGTACTTC.